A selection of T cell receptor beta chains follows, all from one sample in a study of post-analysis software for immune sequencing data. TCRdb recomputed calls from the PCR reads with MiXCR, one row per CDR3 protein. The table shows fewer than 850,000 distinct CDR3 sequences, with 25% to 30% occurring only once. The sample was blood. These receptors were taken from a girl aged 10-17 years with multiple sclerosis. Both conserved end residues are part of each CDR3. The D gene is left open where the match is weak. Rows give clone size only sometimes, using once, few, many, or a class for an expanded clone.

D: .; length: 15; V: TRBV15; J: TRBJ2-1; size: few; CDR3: CATSREGGSYNEQFF; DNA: TGTGCCACCAGCAGAGAAGGAGGATCATACAATGAGCAGTTCTTC
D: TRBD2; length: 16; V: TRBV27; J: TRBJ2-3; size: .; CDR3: CASTTPGLADSDTQYF; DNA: TGTGCCAGCACAACACCGGGACTAGCGGATTCAGATACGCAGTATTTT
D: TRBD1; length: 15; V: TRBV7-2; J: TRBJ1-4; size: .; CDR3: CASRQGALVGEKLFF; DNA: TGTGCCAGTAGACAGGGGGCTTTGGTGGGTGAAAAACTGTTTTTT
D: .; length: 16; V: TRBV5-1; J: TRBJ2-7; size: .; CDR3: CASSLGRAVSSYEQYF; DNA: TGCGCCAGCAGCTTGGGAAGGGCAGTGAGCTCCTACGAGCAGTACTTC
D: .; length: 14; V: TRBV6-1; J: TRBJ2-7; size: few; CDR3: CASSAYYPGYEQYF; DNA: TGTGCCAGCAGTGCCTACTATCCAGGGTACGAGCAGTACTTC
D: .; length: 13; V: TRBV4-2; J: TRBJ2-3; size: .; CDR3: CASSQGSFDTQYF; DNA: TGTGCCAGCAGCCAAGGTTCATTCGATACGCAGTATTTT
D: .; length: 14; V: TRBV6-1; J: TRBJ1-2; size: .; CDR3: CASSERGAPNGYTF; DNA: TGTGCCAGCAGTGAACGCGGGGCACCAAATGGCTACACCTTC
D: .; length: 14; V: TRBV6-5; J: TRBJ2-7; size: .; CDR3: CASTPWGGSYEQYF; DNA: TGTGCCAGCACCCCCTGGGGCGGCTCCTACGAGCAGTACTTC
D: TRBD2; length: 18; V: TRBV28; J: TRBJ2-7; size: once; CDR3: CASSYSTTGPVAGYEQYF; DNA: TGTGCCAGCAGTTACTCAACAACCGGGCCAGTAGCGGGGTACGAGCAGTACTTC
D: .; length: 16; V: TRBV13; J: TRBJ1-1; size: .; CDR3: CASSLGRFAGNTEAFF; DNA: TGTGCCAGCAGCTTAGGCCGGTTCGCGGGAAACACTGAAGCTTTCTTT
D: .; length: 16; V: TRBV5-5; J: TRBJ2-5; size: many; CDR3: CASSLGSVGIQETQYF; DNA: TGTGCCAGCAGCTTGGGATCTGTCGGGATTCAAGAGACCCAGTACTTC
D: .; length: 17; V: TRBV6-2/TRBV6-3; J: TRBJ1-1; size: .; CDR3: CASSYSAGDPVNTEAFF; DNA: TGTGCCAGCAGTTACTCCGCAGGGGATCCGGTGAACACTGAAGCTTTCTTT
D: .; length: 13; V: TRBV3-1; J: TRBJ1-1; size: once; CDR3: CASSQVTGPGAFF; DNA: TGTGCCAGCAGCCAAGTCACAGGGCCGGGAGCTTTCTTT
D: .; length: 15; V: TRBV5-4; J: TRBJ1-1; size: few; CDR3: CASSPGLQRNTEAFF; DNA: TGTGCCAGCAGCCCGGGGCTCCAGCGTAACACTGAAGCTTTCTTT